A selection of T cell receptor beta chains follows, all from one sample in a study of CD8 T cells in Susac syndrome. From the immunoSEQ multiplex PCR reads, TCRdb called clonotypes with MiXCR, one entry per CDR3 protein. The data show about 190,000 distinct CDR3 sequences, with roughly 96% seen just once and approximately 0.1% held by the top ten. The sequenced sample consisted of CD4+ T cells from PBMCs. Receptors originate from a human donor in good health. Both conserved end residues are part of each CDR3. The order of the fields is CDR3 DNA, CDR3 protein, J gene, CDR3 length, D gene, V gene. D genes are given only for firm matches.

cdr3_nt: TGTGCCAGCAGCCAAAAGTGGGGGCAGTTCTTC
cdr3_aa: CASSQKWGQFF
j_call: TRBJ2-1
cdr3_length: 11
d_call: .
v_call: TRBV14

cdr3_nt: TGTGCCAGCACCCAAAATGTAGAGACCCAGTACTTC
cdr3_aa: CASTQNVETQYF
j_call: TRBJ2-5
cdr3_length: 12
d_call: .
v_call: TRBV12-3/TRBV12-4

cdr3_nt: TGTGCCAGCAGTTTTTCAGGGGCCCCGGGATCCCAGTACTTC
cdr3_aa: CASSFSGAPGSQYF
j_call: TRBJ2-5
cdr3_length: 14
d_call: .
v_call: TRBV12-3/TRBV12-4

cdr3_nt: TGCAGTGGGGCACAGGGGGGGAGCTCCTACGAGCAGTACTTC
cdr3_aa: CSGAQGGSSYEQYF
j_call: TRBJ2-7
cdr3_length: 14
d_call: .
v_call: TRBV20-1

cdr3_nt: TGCAGTGCTAGAGAACCCGGGAGCTCCTACAATGAGCAGTTCTTC
cdr3_aa: CSAREPGSSYNEQFF
j_call: TRBJ2-1
cdr3_length: 15
d_call: .
v_call: TRBV20-1

cdr3_nt: TGTGCCAGCAGCCAGCAAGGGACTACCGTTATCACAGATACGCAGTATTTT
cdr3_aa: CASSQQGTTVITDTQYF
j_call: TRBJ2-3
cdr3_length: 17
d_call: TRBD2
v_call: TRBV3-1

cdr3_nt: TGTGCCAGCAGTCCCCGGAGCGGGGGCACCGGGACTGAAGCTTTCTTT
cdr3_aa: CASSPRSGGTGTEAFF
j_call: TRBJ1-1
cdr3_length: 16
d_call: .
v_call: TRBV12-3/TRBV12-4

cdr3_nt: TGCAGTGCTAGAGGCGGGACTTTGAAAACCTACAATGAGCAGTTCTTC
cdr3_aa: CSARGGTLKTYNEQFF
j_call: TRBJ2-1
cdr3_length: 16
d_call: .
v_call: TRBV20-1

cdr3_nt: TGCAGCGTCGGTGACGGACGGGACACTGAAGCTTTCTTT
cdr3_aa: CSVGDGRDTEAFF
j_call: TRBJ1-1
cdr3_length: 13
d_call: .
v_call: TRBV29-1

cdr3_nt: TGTGCCAGCAGGGAGCATGAGCAGTTCTTC
cdr3_aa: CASREHEQFF
j_call: TRBJ2-1
cdr3_length: 10
d_call: .
v_call: TRBV28

cdr3_nt: TGCAGTGCTAGATGGAGCGGGAGGGACGACGCGGCCCAGTACTTC
cdr3_aa: CSARWSGRDDAAQYF
j_call: TRBJ2-5
cdr3_length: 15
d_call: TRBD2
v_call: TRBV20-1

cdr3_nt: TGCAGCGTTGGCGGAAGAGTTGGTACTGAAGCTTTCTTT
cdr3_aa: CSVGGRVGTEAFF
j_call: TRBJ1-1
cdr3_length: 13
d_call: .
v_call: TRBV29-1